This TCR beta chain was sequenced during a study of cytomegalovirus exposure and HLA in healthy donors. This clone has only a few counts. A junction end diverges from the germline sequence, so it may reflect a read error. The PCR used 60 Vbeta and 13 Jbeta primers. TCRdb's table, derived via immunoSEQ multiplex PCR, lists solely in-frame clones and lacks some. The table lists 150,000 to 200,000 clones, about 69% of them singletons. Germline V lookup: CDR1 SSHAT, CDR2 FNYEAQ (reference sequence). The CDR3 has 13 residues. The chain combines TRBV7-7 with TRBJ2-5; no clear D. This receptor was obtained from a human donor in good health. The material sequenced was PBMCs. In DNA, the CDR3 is TGTGCTAGCAGCTCAGACTCGCGGGAGACCCAGTACTTC. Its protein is CASSSDSRETQYF.